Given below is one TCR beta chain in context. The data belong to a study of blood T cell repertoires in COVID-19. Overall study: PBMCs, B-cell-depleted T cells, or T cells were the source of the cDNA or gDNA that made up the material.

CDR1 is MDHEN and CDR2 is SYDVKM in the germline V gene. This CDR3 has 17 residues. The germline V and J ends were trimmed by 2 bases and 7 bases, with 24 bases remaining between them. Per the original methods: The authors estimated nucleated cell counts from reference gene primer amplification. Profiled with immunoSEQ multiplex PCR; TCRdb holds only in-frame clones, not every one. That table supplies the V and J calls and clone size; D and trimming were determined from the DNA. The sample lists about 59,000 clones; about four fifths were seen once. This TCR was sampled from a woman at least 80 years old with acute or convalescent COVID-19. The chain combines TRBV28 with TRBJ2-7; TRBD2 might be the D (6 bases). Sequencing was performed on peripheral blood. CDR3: CASSLDIAEFESGEQYF. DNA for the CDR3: TGTGCCAGCAGTTTAGATATAGCGGAATTCGAATCAGGGGAGCAGTACTTC.